Following are 3 T cell receptor beta chains from one sample sequenced in a study of cytomegalovirus exposure and HLA in healthy donors. Some clones are missing from TCRdb's copy, which holds only in-frame ones; the method was immunoSEQ multiplex PCR. This sample has about 160,000 clones; 95% to 96% occur once, and the top ten carry under 0.9%. The sequencing sample was made of PBMCs. Receptors originate from a woman younger than 30 in good health and CMV-seronegative.

The CDR3 region is CASSFFGETEAFF. DNA for the CDR3: TGTGCCAGCAGCTTTTTCGGTGAGACTGAAGCTTTCTTT. V usage is TRBV11-3 and J usage is TRBJ1-1; unclear D gene. CDR1 and CDR2 (germline): SGHNT, YENEEA. V lost 3 bases and J lost 5, with 10 bases in between. This CDR3 comprises 13 residues.

The gene calls are TRBV4-3 and TRBJ1-3, with D possibly matching TRBD1 (6 bases). The CDR3 covers 14 residues. Trimming removed 3 bases from V and 1 base from J, with 7 bases in between. Germline assignment: CDR1 LGHNA and CDR2 YSLEER. CDR3 DNA: TGCGCCAGCAGCCACGGACAGTCTGGAAACACCATATATTTT. It is translated as CASSHGQSGNTIYF.

J is TRBJ2-7 and V is TRBV19; TRBD1 matches 9 bases. The CDR3 is 15 amino acids. CDR1 and CDR2 from the germline V gene are LNHDA and SQIVND (reference sequence). Germline trimming cut 6 bases from V and 5 bases from J; bases unmatched to any gene: 11. Written as DNA, the CDR3 is TGTGCCAGTAGCCAATTCCGGGACAGGGAGAACGAGCAGTACTTC. Residues: CASSQFRDRENEQYF.